This T cell receptor (beta chain) was identified during a study of cytomegalovirus exposure and HLA in healthy donors. Researchers ran the PCR with 60 Vbeta and 13 Jbeta primers. Using immunoSEQ multiplex PCR, the repertoire was profiled, and TCRdb retains in-frame clones only, with some absent. The data contain 100,000 or so clones, around 74% of them singletons. J lost 0 bases, V lost 4 bases, and 5 bases had no gene match. Germline loops: CDR1 SQVTM, CDR2 ANQGSEA. The CDR3 has 16 amino acids. Each donor was healthy, and each was a bone marrow donor. The V and J genes are TRBV29-1 and TRBJ2-7, with TRBD2 identical over 14 bases. This TCR was sampled from a man aged 40-50 years in good health and CMV-seronegative. Sequencing was performed on PBMCs. CDR3 residues: CSVVTSGGASSYEQYF. The CDR3 DNA is TGCAGCGTTGTGACTAGCGGGGGGGCGAGCTCCTACGAGCAGTACTTC.